This TCR beta chain emerged from a study of identical twins. Notes on the study in general: Analyses of zero insertions could, in part, be confounded by invariant MAIT and iNKT cells.

With respect to this clonotype: Its antigen remains unknown.

Trimming removed 6 bases at V and 0 bases at J, with 17 bases between. The CDR3 runs to 16 residues. Germline V gives CDR1 MNHNS, CDR2 SASEGT. TCRdb independently ran MiXCR on the 5' RACE reads; one entry per CDR3 protein. This table has about 480,000 distinct CDR3 sequences, 13% to 15% appearing once. Another study also made use of these data, one on yellow fever vaccine responses in identical twins.

The gene calls are TRBV6-1 and TRBJ1-1, with a possible D match to TRBD1 (6 bases). The sample taken for sequencing was CD4+ T cells sorted from blood. This receptor was taken from a woman aged 18-35 years in good health. The CDR3 bases are TGTGCCAGCAGACGCGGGACAAAAGCGGTGAACACTGAAGCTTTCTTT. Its protein is CASRRGTKAVNTEAFF.